This entry lists 15 T cell receptor beta chains sequenced from one sample in a study of cytomegalovirus exposure and HLA in healthy donors. Primers included in the PCR were 60 Vbeta and 13 Jbeta primers. Produced via immunoSEQ multiplex PCR; TCRdb's table is partial and in-frame only. The table has about 200,000 clones, roughly 80% seen once; the top ten hold roughly 3%. Sequences were obtained from PBMCs. Source of these receptors: a woman aged 25 to 39 in good health and CMV-seronegative.

The J gene is TRBJ1-2, the V gene TRBV28, with a tentative D call TRBD1 (5 bases). CDR1 and CDR2 from the germline V gene are MDHEN and SYDVKM. The CDR3 totals 13 residues. Between the trimmed V and J ends, which lost 3 bases and 6 bases, there was a span of 11 bases. In DNA form, the CDR3 reads TGTGCCAGCAGTTTCAGGGCAGGGCATGGCTACACCTTC. Translating it yields CASSFRAGHGYTF.

The chain has TRBV1 and TRBJ1-5; no check of the table's D call, TRBD1, against the DNA was made. TRBV1 is a listed pseudogene. The CDR3 contains 15 residues. DNA for the CDR3: TGCACCAGCAGCCAAGGCAGGAATAGCAATCAGCCCCAGCATTTT. Translated, it gives CTSSQGRNSNQPQHF.

The rearrangement joins TRBV9 to TRBJ2-5, with a weak D call TRBD1 (6 bases). The germline V gene has CDR1 SGDLS and CDR2 YYNGEE. V shed 5 bases and J shed 13 bases, with 15 bases lying between them. This CDR3 region has 11 residues. The CDR3 nucleotides are TGTGCCAGCAGTACAGGGACGGTATGGTACTTC. It translates to CASSTGTVWYF. Combining the CDR3 with reference TRBV9 and TRBJ2-5 gives the whole variable domain DSGVTQTPKHLITATGQRVTLRCSPRSGDLSVYWYQQSLDQGLQFLIQYYNGEERAKGNILERFSAQQFPDLHSELNLSSLELGDSALYFCASSTGTVWYFGPGTRLLVL.

The chain has TRBV5-6 and TRBJ2-7, with 16 bases matching TRBD2. This CDR3 spans 17 amino acids. V was clipped by 1 base and J by 2 bases; unmatched bases: 3. Germline-derived CDR1 and CDR2 are SGHDT and YYEEEE. The CDR3 sequence: CASSLRGLAGGPYEQYF. CDR3 sequence (DNA): TGTGCCAGCAGCTTGAGGGGACTAGCGGGAGGGCCCTACGAGCAGTACTTC.

This chain links TRBV5-1 with TRBJ1-4; D remains unclear. The CDR3 is made up of 15 amino acids. Germline V CDR1 and CDR2: SGHRS, YFSETQ. V was clipped by 0 bases and J by 4 bases, with 10 bases between them. Written as DNA, the CDR3 is TGCGCCAGCAGCTTGGCCGGAGCCTATAATGAAAAACTGTTTTTT. Its translation: CASSLAGAYNEKLFF.

The chain links TRBV13 to TRBJ2-3; possibly TRBD2 for D (5 bases). The germline V and J ends were trimmed by 5 bases and 4 bases, with 22 bases remaining between them. Germline V gene lookup returns CDR1 PRHDT and CDR2 FYEKMQ (reference sequence). The CDR3 extends over 17 amino acids. In DNA form, the CDR3 reads TGTGCCAGCAGCAGCAGAAAGGGAGCTAGTGACTCAGATACGCAGTATTTT. This encodes CASSSRKGASDSDTQYF.

The chain links TRBV5-1 to TRBJ1-2, with 9 bases fitting TRBD1. Germline loops: CDR1 SGHRS, CDR2 YFSETQ. This CDR3 is 11 amino acids long. With 3 bases clipped from V and 12 bases from J, the junction kept 3 bases outside the gene matches. The CDR3 DNA follows: TGCGCCAGCAGCTCGGACAGGGGAGACACCTTC. Its translation is CASSSDRGDTF.

The sample holds one count of this clone. The chain couples TRBV4-1 to TRBJ2-7; TRBD1 is a possible D gene (6 bases). CDR1 and CDR2 (germline): MGHRA, YSYEKL. V was clipped by 0 bases and J by 4 bases, with 10 bases between them. The CDR3 covers 14 residues. The DNA for the CDR3 is TGCGCCAGCAGCCAAGAAACAGGGCGGTACGAGCAGTACTTC. Translation: CASSQETGRYEQYF.

The gene calls are TRBV4-1 and TRBJ2-1, with 10 bases identical to TRBD2. J was trimmed by 0 bases and V by 5 bases; bases with no gene match: 4. Germline V gene data show CDR1 as MGHRA and CDR2 as YSYEKL. The CDR3 is made up of 16 amino acids. As DNA, the CDR3 is TGCGCCAGCAGCGTAGCGGGAGGCCTCTCCTACAATGAGCAGTTCTTC. Translating it yields CASSVAGGLSYNEQFF.

The chain employs TRBV6-1 and TRBJ2-2; 8 nucleotides align to TRBD1. Germline V gives CDR1 MNHNS, CDR2 SASEGT. CDR3 size: 13 residues. V was pared by 7 bases and J by 4 bases, with 2 bases of the junction left unmatched. This CDR3 is CASTTGGTGELFF. For the CDR3, the DNA is TGTGCCAGCACCACAGGGGGCACCGGGGAGCTGTTTTTT.

CDR3 sequence: CASSPRDGSGGWQYF. CDR3 in DNA: TGTGCCAGCAGCCCCCGGGACGGGAGCGGGGGGTGGCAGTACTTC. The chain has TRBV9 and TRBJ2-7; 9 positions match TRBD2. V shed 4 bases, J shed 9 bases, and the junction held 14 bases outside the gene matches. Per germline, CDR1 SGDLS and CDR2 YYNGEE. The CDR3 is made up of 15 amino acids.

This rearrangement joins TRBV27 to TRBJ2-3; D may be TRBD1 (5 bases). V lost 5 bases, J lost 5 bases, and 17 bases lay in between. CDR3 size: 15 residues. CDR1 MNHEY and CDR2 SMNVEV come from the germline V gene (reference sequence). CDR3 in DNA: TGTGCCAGCAGTCAAGGGGTAAGGCCCCTAGATACGCAGTATTTT. Translation gives CASSQGVRPLDTQYF.

The chain is built from TRBV5-4 and TRBJ2-1; 7 positions match TRBD2. Germline CDR1 reads SGHNT; CDR2 reads YYREEE (reference sequence). The CDR3 length is 15 residues. The ends lost 0 bases at V and 8 bases at J; junction bases unmatched: 8. The CDR3 spells CASSLGGLGRYEQFF. The CDR3 DNA sequence: TGTGCCAGCAGCTTGGGAGGACTAGGTCGATATGAGCAGTTCTTC.

The genes are TRBV28 and TRBJ2-7; TRBD2 might be the D (5 bases). V dropped 5 bases and J dropped 2 bases, with 16 bases sitting between them. This CDR3 is 15 amino acids long. From germline, CDR1 is MDHEN and CDR2 SYDVKM. This CDR3 reads CASSPPGSGAYEQYF. The CDR3 nucleotides are TGTGCCAGCAGTCCCCCGGGGAGCGGAGCCTACGAGCAGTACTTC.

The V gene is TRBV5-8, the J gene TRBJ2-7; 9 bases agree with TRBD2. This CDR3 contains 14 residues. Losses at the gene ends were 4 bases for V and 3 bases for J; bases not matched to a gene: 5. The germline V gene encodes CDR1 SGHTS and CDR2 YDEGEE. CDR3 DNA: TGTGCCAGCAGCCCGAGACTAGCGGTCTACGAGCAGTACTTC. Translated, it gives CASSPRLAVYEQYF.